A selection of T cell receptor beta chains follows, all from one sample in a study of cytomegalovirus exposure and HLA in healthy donors. The data were produced by immunoSEQ multiplex PCR, yet TCRdb's version contains in-frame clones alone and is incomplete. The data show about 130,000 clones, approximately 80% seen once. The sequenced sample was PBMCs. These TCRs come from a man aged 18 to 29 in good health and CMV-seronegative. Both conserved end residues are part of each CDR3.

TRBV18	CASSPPILAGGSTDTQYF
TRBV29-1	CSVEGTGLSYNEQFF
TRBV10-3	CAIATDIGYTF
TRBV5-6	CASLKGQLNTGELFF
TRBV6-5	CASSPGGGGYTF
TRBV10-3	CAISEEAGPNYGYTF
TRBV7-9	CASSPSGGKGNQPQHF
TRBV19	CASTETGTAEAFF
TRBV30	CAYRGRSYEQYF
TRBV6-5	CASSRDNEQFF
TRBV5-4	CASSLAGGSTEAFF
TRBV27	CASSPLGEDYGYTF
TRBV27	CASSLRGINSPLHF
TRBV20-1	CSASSGGEQFF
TRBV14	CASSEGQGPSYEQYF
TRBV5-6	CASSHRDRAQKLFF
TRBV2	CASRPRYSNANTGELFF
TRBV9	CASSVGFRAYEQYF
TRBV30	CAWSVGQLNQPQHF
TRBV10-1	CASITGTSRILDTQYF
TRBV5-1	CASSLGQGIGYTF
TRBV7-2	CASSLLTGNYGYTF
TRBV7-9	CASSRTLHEQYF
TRBV19	CASSILSQETQYF
TRBV7-2	CASSLASRVDRSIRLRGELFF
TRBV7-8	CASSRKTGNQPQHF
TRBV15	CATTAFREADTQYF
TRBV7-9	CASSLRGLAGGFPDTQYF
TRBV7-8	CASSPAGIYGYTF
TRBV6-5	CASSLRALPGETQYF
TRBV30	CAWSVLQGGNQPQHF
TRBV29-1	CSGNGGVQDTQYF
TRBV5-5	CASSLGGVYEQYF
TRBV7-9	CASSLGQYNEQFF
TRBV11-3	CASSVLTGGGYNEQFF
TRBV6-1	CASSRTGRTEAFF
TRBV9	CASSSTSLNTEAFF
TRBV6-4	CASSATSGGASEQFF
TRBV6-1	CASSVNQVLQGEKLFF
TRBV6-1	CASSRGGGNDGYTF
TRBV5-4	CASSIQGPGTEAFF
TRBV14	CASSQVSQPIYEQYF
TRBV5-1	CASSRVMNNEQFF
TRBV9	CASSREGTFETQYF
TRBV27	CASTSLNKRGGYTF
TRBV2	CASRAGGRTEAFF
TRBV6-1	CASSTDAGEVKAFF
TRBV7-2	CASTAGPSGEQYF
TRBV9	CASSPGQERTHEQFF